The table lists the clone carrying this T cell receptor beta chain with many counts. Its antigen is still unknown. Researchers amplified the TCR beta CDR3 regions from RNA transcripts. With the HTBI primer set, the TCR CDR3 went through a first round of RT-PCR. In TCRdb, the multiplex PCR reads were re-called with MiXCR into one record per CDR3 protein. The sample lists roughly 520,000 distinct CDR3 sequences, less than 25% occurring once. V lost 1 base, J lost 2 bases, and 8 bases lay in between. This CDR3 has 13 residues. Germline V gene lookup returns CDR1 DFQATT and CDR2 SNEGSKA (reference sequence). This sample stems from a study of T cells in Graves' hyperthyroidism and ophthalmopathy. Whole-study results and caveats: A 13 V-J signature model discriminated ophthalmopathy versus stable hyperthyroidism.

Ophthalmopathy in the patients scored at least 3 on Clinical Activity Score and at least 4 on NOSPECS grade, lasting under 3 months. The study based diagnoses on clinical symptoms, serum thyroxine and TRAb, thyroid ultrasound and orbital computed tomography. The PBMCs were taken from over 9.5 ml of fresh peripheral blood. The chain is built from TRBV20-1 and TRBJ1-2; unclear D gene. Sequenced material: blood. This receptor was taken from a woman aged 25 to 45 with Graves' ophthalmopathy. In DNA form, the CDR3 reads TGCAGTGCTAGAGGACGGGCAAACTATGGCTACACCTTC. As protein: CSARGRANYGYTF.